These T cell receptor beta chains were read from a single sample in a study of shared clonotypes between healthy human individuals. Clones were read by immunoSEQ multiplex PCR, and TCRdb kept only the in-frame ones, dropping some. The sample includes about a million clones, roughly 72% of them seen just once. Sequencing input: memory CD4+ T cells sorted from blood. The receptors shown here come from a man aged 18 to 35 in good health. CDR3s include the opening cysteine and the closing phenylalanine or tryptophan. A D gene is named only where the DNA matches it firmly. Clone size, where shown, is once, few, many, or a class for clones that have expanded.

>.|TRBJ1-1|TRBV29-1|.
TGCAGCGTCGCCGGTACCAACACTGAAGCTTTCTTT
CSVAGTNTEAFF
>.|TRBJ2-7|TRBV7-9|TRBD1
TGTGCCAGCAGCACTTTCCGGGACAGGTTCAATACACTCTACGAGCAGTACTTC
CASSTFRDRFNTLYEQYF
>few|TRBJ2-7|TRBV5-1|.
TGCGCCAGCAGCCTTACTCCAAGCTCCTACGAGCAGTACTTC
CASSLTPSSYEQYF
>.|TRBJ1-1|TRBV21-1|.
TGTGCCAGCAGCAGTTTCAGCGACACGGATATGAACACTGAAGCTTTCTTT
CASSSFSDTDMNTEAFF
>.|TRBJ1-5|TRBV4-3|.
TGCGCCAGCAGCCAAGAGCAGGGAGGCAATCAGCCCCAGCATTTT
CASSQEQGGNQPQHF
>.|TRBJ2-7|TRBV5-5|TRBD2
TGTGCCAGCAGCGACGGGACTACGATAAGCGGACAGTACTTC
CASSDGTTISGQYF
>few|TRBJ1-1|TRBV30|.
TGTGCCTGGACCTTCGAGAGTGGGACTGAAGCTTTCTTT
CAWTFESGTEAFF
>.|TRBJ2-5|TRBV7-9|.
TGTGCCAGCAGCTTAGGTCGGCTGGGGCTGGAGACCCAGTACTTC
CASSLGRLGLETQYF
>.|TRBJ1-5|TRBV19|.
TGTGCCAGTAGTATAGTCAAGGGCAATCAGCCCCAGCATTTT
CASSIVKGNQPQHF
>.|TRBJ1-2|TRBV6-1|TRBD1
TGTGCCAGCAGTGTATTGGGACAGGGGGCGAAATATGGCTACACCTTC
CASSVLGQGAKYGYTF
>.|TRBJ1-1|TRBV5-1|.
TGCGCCAGCAGCTTGGGGTCAGTCATGAACACTGAAGCTTTCTTT
CASSLGSVMNTEAFF
>.|TRBJ1-1|TRBV18|.
TGTGCCAGCTCACCACCGGTCAGGACCTTGGGGGGAGCTTTCTTT
CASSPPVRTLGGAFF
>.|TRBJ2-1|TRBV6-5|.
TGTGCCAGCAGAAGGGGGGCTATAGGCAATGAGCAGTTCTTC
CASRRGAIGNEQFF
>.|TRBJ2-3|TRBV5-6|.
TGTGCCAGCAGCTTGGTGGGCGTAAGCACAGATACGCAGTATTTT
CASSLVGVSTDTQYF
>.|TRBJ2-5|TRBV6-5|TRBD2
TGTGCCAGCACTAGCGGGGGGCGGGAGACCCAGTACTTC
CASTSGGRETQYF
>.|TRBJ2-1|TRBV10-3|TRBD2
TGTGCCATGGGGAGCGGGAGGGTCGACAATGAGCAGTTCTTC
CAMGSGRVDNEQFF
>.|TRBJ2-7|TRBV10-3|.
TGTGCCCTCCCGGTGGGGGGTTCCTACGAGCAGTACTTC
CALPVGGSYEQYF
>.|TRBJ2-5|TRBV5-1|.
TGCGCCAGCAGCTTGGCCGGAGGACTCAACCAAGAGACCCAGTACTTC
CASSLAGGLNQETQYF
>.|TRBJ2-1|TRBV19|TRBD2
TGTGCCAGTAGTTCGCGGGGGAAGGGGAATGAGCAGTTCTTC
CASSSRGKGNEQFF
>.|TRBJ2-7|TRBV7-9|.
TGTGCCAGCACAAACAGGGGACTCACCTACGAGCAGTACTTC
CASTNRGLTYEQYF
>.|TRBJ2-2|TRBV7-2|TRBD2
TGTGCCAGCAGCGCGACTAGCGGGACCAACACCGGGGAGCTGTTTTTT
CASSATSGTNTGELFF
>many|TRBJ2-7|TRBV5-1|.
TGCGCCAGCAGCTTGCCCTCAGGCGAGCAGTACTTC
CASSLPSGEQYF
>.|TRBJ2-7|TRBV19|.
TGTGCCAGTAGTATCGGGCTGATAGGTAACTACGAGCAGTACTTC
CASSIGLIGNYEQYF
>few|TRBJ2-7|TRBV7-8|.
TGTGCCAGCAGCTTGGAGGGGGTGAGCTCCTACGAGCAGTACTTC
CASSLEGVSSYEQYF
>once|TRBJ2-1|TRBV11-2|TRBD2
TGTGCCAGCAACACGGGAGGGTCCTACAATGAGCAGTTCTTC
CASNTGGSYNEQFF
>.|TRBJ1-2|TRBV5-1|.
TGCGCCAGCAGCTTGGGGGGCGCGAGCTATGGCTACACCTTC
CASSLGGASYGYTF